The next 27 T cell receptor beta chains were all read from a single sample in a study of shared clonotypes between healthy human individuals. The repertoire was sequenced with immunoSEQ multiplex PCR; TCRdb's copy has only in-frame clones and lacks some. The profile covers about 480,000 clones, with about four fifths appearing a single time and 13% taken by the ten largest. Specimen: PBMCs. These receptor sequences come from a woman aged 40 to 49 in good health. Some clones in this sample may be carry-over from other donors' samples.

The rearrangement joins TRBV7-3 to TRBJ2-2; D tentatively fits TRBD1 or TRBD2 (5 bases each). CDR1 SGHTA and CDR2 FQGTGA come from the germline V gene. The CDR3 contains 15 residues. V lost 0 bases and J 5 bases, leaving 10 bases between the germline ends. Written as DNA, the CDR3 is TGTGCCAGCAGCTTAACCGGGACCGATACCGGGGAGCTGTTTTTT. Its protein is CASSLTGTDTGELFF.

Points on this clone: The sample has other DNA sequences that encode this CDR3 too. The rearrangement joins TRBV5-1 to TRBJ2-7; D tentatively reads TRBD1 or TRBD2 (5 bases each). The length of the CDR3 is 12 residues. Trimming stripped 1 base from V and 6 bases from J, with 8 bases between. From germline, CDR1 is SGHRS and CDR2 YFSETQ. CDR3: CASSLSGTEQYF. CDR3 nucleotide sequence: TGCGCCAGCAGCTTGTCAGGGACCGAGCAGTACTTC.

The genes are TRBV4-1 and TRBJ1-3; no definite D call. The CDR3 consists of 16 residues. Trimming pared 0 bases from V and 0 bases from J, leaving 9 bases between. The V gene's germline CDR1 is MGHRA and CDR2 YSYEKL. This CDR3 is CASSQEAGYSGNTIYF. DNA of the CDR3: TGCGCCAGCAGCCAAGAGGCGGGCTACTCTGGAAACACCATATATTTT.

This chain uses TRBV19 with TRBJ2-6; no reliable D call. V was shortened by 6 bases and J by 0 bases, with 3 bases between the two germline ends. The CDR3 sequence is 13 residues long. Germline assignment: CDR1 LNHDA and CDR2 SQIVND (reference sequence). CDR3 residues: CASRLSGANVLTF. In DNA form, the CDR3 reads TGTGCCAGTAGGCTCTCTGGGGCCAACGTCCTGACTTTC. Complete variable domain (other parts from reference TRBV19 and TRBJ2-6): DGGITQSPKYLFRKEGQNVTLSCEQNLNHDAMYWYRQDPGQGLRLIYYSQIVNDFQKGDIAEGYSVSREKKESFPLTVTSAQKNPTAFYLCASRLSGANVLTFGAGSRLTVL.

V and J are TRBV7-8 and TRBJ2-1; maybe TRBD1 (5 bases). Germline V gene data show CDR1 as SGHVS and CDR2 as FQNEAQ. This CDR3 is 16 amino acids long. V dropped 7 bases and J dropped 5 bases, with 21 bases sitting between them. The CDR3 DNA follows: TGTGCCAGCATCGATCTCGGGCAGGGAAACGACAATGAGCAGTTCTTC. It specifies CASIDLGQGNDNEQFF.

J is TRBJ2-1 and V is TRBV27, with TRBD2 as a possible D gene (6 bases). Trimming removed 6 bases at V and 8 bases at J, with 17 bases between. Germline loops: CDR1 MNHEY, CDR2 SMNVEV (reference sequence). The CDR3 runs 14 residues. The CDR3 spells CASRALAPGHEQFF. CDR3 nucleotides: TGTGCCAGCAGGGCACTAGCTCCCGGGCATGAGCAGTTCTTC.

V and J are TRBV30 and TRBJ1-4, with 8 bases identical to TRBD1. The CDR3 consists of 15 residues. The germline V gene encodes CDR1 GTSNPN and CDR2 SVGIG (reference sequence). V was pared by 1 base and J by 6 bases, with 7 bases of the junction left unmatched. The CDR3 DNA sequence: TGTGCCTGGAGTGCGGATGAGACAGGGGATGAAAAACTGTTTTTT. Translation gives CAWSADETGDEKLFF.

The chain uses TRBV27 and TRBJ1-5, with 9 positions matching TRBD1. This CDR3 is built from 15 residues. CDR1 and CDR2 (germline): MNHEY, SMNVEV (reference sequence). With 9 bases clipped from V and 7 bases from J, the junction kept 13 bases outside the gene matches. The CDR3 protein is CASRLSQGAGQPQHF. CDR3 bases: TGTGCCAGTCGGCTATCACAGGGGGCTGGCCAGCCCCAGCATTTT.

V and J are TRBV7-7 and TRBJ2-5, with D tentatively TRBD1 or TRBD2 (6 bases each). The CDR3 consists of 14 residues. Looked up from germline, CDR1 is SSHAT and CDR2 is FNYEAQ (reference sequence). Between the trimmed V and J ends, which lost 5 bases and 4 bases, there was a span of 14 bases. CDR3 nucleotide sequence: TGTGCCAGCAGCCCACAACAGGGAGGAGAGACCCAGTACTTC. Its translation is CASSPQQGGETQYF. Full variable domain (rest looked up from reference TRBV7-7 and TRBJ2-5): GAGVSQSPRYKVTKRGQDVTLRCDPISSHATLYWYQQALGQGPEFLTYFNYEAQPDKSGLPSDRFSAERPEGSISTLTIQRTEQRDSAMYRCASSPQQGGETQYFGPGTRLLVL.

The rearrangement joins TRBV21-1 to TRBJ2-3; TRBD2 was called by the table and not checked on the DNA. TRBV21-1 is noted as a pseudogene. The CDR3 loop spans 22 amino acids. This CDR3 is CASSNLRRETSGRGRSTDTQYF. DNA of the CDR3: TGTGCCAGCAGCAACTTAAGGCGAGAGACTAGCGGGAGGGGGCGAAGCACAGATACGCAGTATTTT.

CDR3 bases: TGCGCCAGCTCTCTAGCTAGCGGGAGTGGCGATACGCAGTATTTT. The encoded protein is CASSLASGSGDTQYF. V is TRBV5-1 and J is TRBJ2-3; 10 bases map to TRBD2. V shed 7 bases and J 6 bases; nucleotides not matched to a gene: 11. The V gene's germline CDR1 is SGHRS and CDR2 YFSETQ. The CDR3 covers 15 residues. Complete variable domain (other parts from reference TRBV5-1 and TRBJ2-3): KAGVTQTPRYLIKTRGQQVTLSCSPISGHRSVSWYQQTPGQGLQFLFEYFSETQRNKGNFPGRFSGRQFSNSRSEMNVSTLELGDSALYLCASSLASGSGDTQYFGPGTRLTVL.

The CDR3 loop reads CASSHGLRSYEQYF. CDR3 bases: TGTGCCAGCAGCCACGGGTTGCGCTCCTACGAGCAGTACTTC. V and J are TRBV7-6 and TRBJ2-7, with unresolved D. The V end lost 5 bases, the J end lost 0 bases, and 11 bases lay between the germline ends. CDR1 and CDR2 from the germline V gene are SGHVS and FNYEAQ. The CDR3 runs to 14 residues. Full variable domain (rest looked up from reference TRBV7-6 and TRBJ2-7): GAGVSQSPRYKVTKRGQDVALRCDPISGHVSLYWYRQALGQGPEFLTYFNYEAQQDKSGLPNDRFSAERPEGSISTLTIQRTEQRDSAMYRCASSHGLRSYEQYFGPGTRLTVT.

The rearrangement links TRBV7-2 to TRBJ1-5; D remains unclear. From germline, CDR1 is SGHTA and CDR2 FQGNSA. This CDR3 has 15 amino acids. V was cut by 5 bases and J by 0 bases, with 11 bases left in between. The CDR3 sequence is CASSATTLSNQPQHF. Here the CDR3 DNA reads TGTGCCAGCAGCGCAACCACCCTTAGCAATCAGCCCCAGCATTTT.

The rearrangement links TRBV30 to TRBJ2-3, with 7 bases that match TRBD2. The junction had 7 bases not matched to a gene; V was cut back by 8 bases and J by 2 bases. CDR1 is GTSNPN, CDR2 SVGIG, per germline (reference sequence). The CDR3 is made up of 13 amino acids. The CDR3 sequence is CAGLAELTDTQYF. The CDR3 region has the DNA TGTGCCGGCCTAGCGGAGCTCACAGATACGCAGTATTTT.

Remarks on this clone: The identical CDR3 is also encoded by other nucleotide sequences in the sample. The chain uses TRBV25-1 and TRBJ1-1; D gene ambiguous. The CDR3 has 13 residues. The germline V gene encodes CDR1 MGHDK and CDR2 SYGVNS. V was clipped by 0 bases and J by 2 bases, with 4 bases between them. The CDR3 region is CASSEYGNTEAFF. CDR3 nucleotide sequence: TGTGCCAGCAGTGAATACGGAAACACTGAAGCTTTCTTT.

This clone occurred a few times. The rearrangement links TRBV2 to TRBJ1-4, with 8 bases matching TRBD1. The CDR3 runs to 15 residues. With 4 bases clipped from V and 8 bases from J, the junction kept 9 bases outside the gene matches. Per germline, CDR1 SNHLY and CDR2 FYNNEI. The CDR3 reads CASSVMDRDGEKLFF. CDR3 in DNA: TGTGCCAGCAGTGTCATGGACAGGGACGGAGAAAAACTGTTTTTT.

The gene calls are TRBV29-1 and TRBJ1-2; D call uncertain. Germline V gene sequence: CDR1 SQVTM, CDR2 ANQGSEA. V lost 3 bases, J lost 3 bases, and 5 bases lay in between. The CDR3 contains 11 residues. The CDR3 DNA follows: TGCAGCGTTGACACAGACTATGGCTACACCTTC. Translation gives CSVDTDYGYTF.

The rearrangement links TRBV4-2 to TRBJ2-5; possible D gene TRBD2, 5 bases. Judging by the DNA end, TRBJ2-7 fits better; the J call may be wrong. The CDR3 has 15 residues. The germline CDR1 and CDR2 sequences are LGHNA and YNFKEQ. The CDR3 sequence: CASSSGEGPDYEQYF. CDR3 nucleotide sequence: TGTGCCAGCAGCTCGGGTGAGGGCCCGGACTACGAGCAGTACTTC.

A single count supports this clone. The J gene is TRBJ2-5, the V gene TRBV7-2; 7 nucleotides match TRBD2. The junction had 5 bases not matched to a gene; V was cut back by 4 bases and J by 0 bases. Looked up from germline, CDR1 is SGHTA and CDR2 is FQGNSA. The length of the CDR3 is 15 residues. CDR3 nucleotide sequence: TGTGCCAGCAGCTCATGGGGGGGTTACCAAGAGACCCAGTACTTC. Translated, it gives CASSSWGGYQETQYF.

The chain uses TRBV9 and TRBJ1-2; no clear D. Trimming cost V 0 bases and J 3 bases, with 9 bases left between them. CDR1 and CDR2 from the germline V gene are SGDLS and YYNGEE. The CDR3 consists of 14 residues. CDR3 in amino acids: CASSVGLGYYGYTF. In nucleotides, the CDR3 is TGTGCCAGCAGCGTAGGATTGGGGTACTATGGCTACACCTTC.

This chain joins TRBV15 and TRBJ2-2; D remains ambiguous. CDR3 length: 16 residues. The V and J ends lost 1 base and 1 base respectively, with 10 bases between them. The germline V gene encodes CDR1 LNHNV and CDR2 YYDKDF (reference sequence). The CDR3: CATSRVVSRNTGELFF. The CDR3, as DNA: TGTGCCACCAGCAGAGTGGTGTCCCGGAACACCGGGGAGCTGTTTTTT.

Remarks on this clone: The sample holds other DNA sequences that translate to the same CDR3. This sequence joins TRBV7-2 and TRBJ2-7; D gene unclear. The V gene lost 5 bases and the J gene lost 4 bases, with 6 bases spanning the gap. The V gene's germline CDR1 is SGHTA and CDR2 FQGNSA. The CDR3 sequence is 11 residues long. In nucleotides, the CDR3 is TGTGCCAGCAGCCCCGGATACGAGCAGTACTTC. The encoded protein is CASSPGYEQYF.

This clone was detected only once. V and J are TRBV10-3 and TRBJ2-1; 14 bases are a match to TRBD2. CDR1 is ENHRY, CDR2 SYGVKD, per germline. Trimming cost V 6 bases and J 9 bases; bases outside gene matches: 7. This CDR3 contains 15 residues. The CDR3 protein is CAISRGLAGGIEQFF. Written as DNA, the CDR3 is TGTGCCATCAGCCGAGGACTAGCGGGGGGAATTGAGCAGTTCTTC.

The chain has TRBV4-2 and TRBJ2-1, with 14 bases matching TRBD2. CDR1 LGHNA and CDR2 YNFKEQ come from the germline V gene. This CDR3 contains 17 residues. V lost 2 bases and J lost 7; bases outside the gene matches: 7. CDR3 amino acids: CASSQSGTSGSRNEQFF. The DNA of the CDR3 is TGTGCCAGCAGCCAATCAGGGACTAGCGGGAGCCGGAATGAGCAGTTCTTC.

This clone was seen only once. This chain's CDR3 is CASSQARNNEQFF. Written as DNA, the CDR3 is TGCGCCAGCAGCCAAGCCAGAAACAATGAGCAGTTCTTC. V is TRBV4-1 and J is TRBJ2-1; the D is unclear. CDR1 and CDR2 (germline): MGHRA, YSYEKL. Trimming took off 1 base at V and 5 bases at J, with 6 bases between the two ends. The CDR3 is 13 residues long.

The genes are TRBV30 and TRBJ2-5; TRBD2 matches 16 bases. In germline, CDR1 is GTSNPN, CDR2 SVGIG (reference sequence). The trim removed 0 bases at V and 5 bases at J, leaving 6 bases unmatched. This CDR3 contains 17 residues. DNA for the CDR3: TGTGCCTGGAGTGTAGGGGGACTAGCGGGAGGGAGGGAGACCCAGTACTTC. Its protein product is CAWSVGGLAGGRETQYF.

The chain uses TRBV28 and TRBJ2-3; D gene unclear. The V end was cut by 2 bases, the J end by 4 bases, with 4 bases between. Per the germline V gene, CDR1 is MDHEN and CDR2 is SYDVKM. The CDR3 covers 12 residues. CDR3 residues: CASSLAADTQYF. The CDR3 DNA is TGTGCCAGCAGTTTAGCGGCAGATACGCAGTATTTT.